The T cell receptor beta chain under discussion was sequenced for a study of shared clonotypes between healthy human individuals. Study context: Serving as donors were two women and a few men, whose ages spanned 18 to 49. Whole-study results and caveats: The study found lower generation probabilities in non-shared clonotypes than in those shared by all four donors.

The investigators split CD4+ cells into a CD45RA+ naive subset and a CD45RA-negative memory subset. Data came from immunoSEQ multiplex PCR; TCRdb stores just in-frame clones and leaves some out. Among approximately 500,000 clones listed, 95% to 97% were seen once. With regard to this clone: The antigen is undetermined.

The CDR3 contains 16 residues. V dropped 3 bases and J dropped 5; count of bases not matched to a gene: 10. Germline assignment: CDR1 SGHRS and CDR2 YFSETQ. The chain carries TRBV5-1 and TRBJ2-5; 10 bases match TRBD2. The sequence was collected from a woman in her thirties in good health. Sample: naive CD4+ T cells sorted from blood. Subset specified: CD45RA+ positively selected. CDR3 DNA sequence: TGCGCCAGCAGCTCTCTAGCGGGAGTGGGGAGCGAGACCCAGTACTTC. Amino acid sequence: CASSSLAGVGSETQYF.